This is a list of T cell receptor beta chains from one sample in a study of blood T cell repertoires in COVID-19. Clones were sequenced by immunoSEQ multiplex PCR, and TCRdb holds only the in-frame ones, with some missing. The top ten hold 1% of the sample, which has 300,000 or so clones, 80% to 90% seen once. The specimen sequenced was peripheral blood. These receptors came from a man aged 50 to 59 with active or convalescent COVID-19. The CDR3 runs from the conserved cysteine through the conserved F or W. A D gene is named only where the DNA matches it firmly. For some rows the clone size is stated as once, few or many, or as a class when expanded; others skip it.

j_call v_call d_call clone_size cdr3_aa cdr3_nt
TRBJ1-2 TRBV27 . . CASSSDRTHGYTF TGTGCCAGCAGTTCAGACCGGACACATGGCTACACCTTC
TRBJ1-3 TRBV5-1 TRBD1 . CASSSGTGKFSGNTIYF TGCGCCAGCAGCTCGGGGACAGGGAAATTCTCTGGAAACACCATATATTTT
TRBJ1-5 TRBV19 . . CASSTDGIQPQHF TGTGCCAGTAGTACAGACGGGATTCAGCCCCAGCATTTT
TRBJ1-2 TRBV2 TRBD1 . CASRDRGGGYTF TGTGCCAGCAGGGACAGGGGAGGGGGCTACACCTTC
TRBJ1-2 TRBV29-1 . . CSVQELANYGYTF TGCAGCGTTCAAGAACTCGCTAACTATGGCTACACCTTC
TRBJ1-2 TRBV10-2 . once CASSESRQRRYTF TGCGCCAGCAGTGAGTCGAGACAGCGCCGCTACACCTTC
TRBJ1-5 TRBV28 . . CALGRPRDQPQHF TGTGCCCTCGGGAGACCGAGGGATCAGCCCCAGCATTTT
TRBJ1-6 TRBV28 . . CASSLPGRVVGSPLHF TGTGCCAGCAGTTTACCGGGAAGAGTCGTCGGTTCACCCCTCCACTTT
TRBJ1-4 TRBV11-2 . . CASSVSQGIGKLFF TGTGCCAGCAGCGTTTCACAGGGAATTGGAAAACTGTTTTTT
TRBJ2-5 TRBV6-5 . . CASRAFETQYF TGTGCCAGCAGAGCTTTCGAGACCCAGTACTTC
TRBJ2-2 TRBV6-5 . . CASSYFVGGTTGELFF TGTGCCAGCAGTTACTTCGTTGGAGGTACCACCGGGGAGCTGTTTTTT
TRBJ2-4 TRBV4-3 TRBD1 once CASSQDPPTGVKNIQYF TGCGCCAGCAGCCAAGATCCCCCGACAGGGGTCAAAAACATTCAGTACTTC
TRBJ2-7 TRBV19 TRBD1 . CASSGRGQQYEQYF TGTGCCAGTAGTGGACGGGGACAGCAGTACGAGCAGTACTTC
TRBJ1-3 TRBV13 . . CASSLVNRGNTIYF TGTGCCAGCAGCTTAGTAAACAGGGGAAACACCATATATTTT
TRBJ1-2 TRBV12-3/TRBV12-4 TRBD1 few CASSLTGHYGYTF TGTGCCAGCAGCTTGACAGGGCACTATGGCTACACCTTC
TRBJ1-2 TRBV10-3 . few CAISENDRRSDTF TGTGCCATCAGTGAGAACGACAGACGTTCCGACACCTTC
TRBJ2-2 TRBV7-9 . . CASSLKRVGTGELFF TGTGCCAGCAGCTTAAAGAGGGTGGGCACCGGGGAGCTGTTTTTT
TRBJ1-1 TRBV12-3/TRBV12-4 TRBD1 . CASSLNQGAEAFF TGTGCCAGCAGTTTGAATCAGGGGGCAGAGGCTTTCTTT
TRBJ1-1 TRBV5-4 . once CASSLARKRDEAFF TGTGCCAGCAGCTTGGCCCGAAAGAGGGATGAAGCTTTCTTT
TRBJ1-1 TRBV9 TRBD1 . CASSPRGRGENTEAFF TGTGCCAGCAGCCCCAGAGGCAGGGGGGAAAACACTGAAGCTTTCTTT
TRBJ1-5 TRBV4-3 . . CASSQEWVPTVGQPQHF TGCGCCAGCAGCCAAGAATGGGTCCCGACTGTGGGTCAGCCCCAGCATTTT
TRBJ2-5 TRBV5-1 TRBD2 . CASSLGLAGGLQTQYF TGCGCCAGCAGCTTGGGATTGGCGGGAGGCCTACAGACCCAGTACTTC
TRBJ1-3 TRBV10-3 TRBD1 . CAIRAGQAGNTIYF TGTGCCATCAGAGCGGGACAGGCTGGAAACACCATATATTTT
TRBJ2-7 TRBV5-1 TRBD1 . CASSGQGGTYEQYF TGCGCCAGCAGCGGACAGGGGGGGACCTACGAGCAGTACTTC
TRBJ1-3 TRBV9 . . CASSVAGGGNTIYF TGTGCCAGCAGCGTAGCGGGTGGCGGAAACACCATATATTTT
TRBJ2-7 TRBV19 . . CASSPGGGTGSYEQYF TGTGCCAGTAGCCCTGGAGGAGGGACGGGGTCCTACGAGCAGTACTTC
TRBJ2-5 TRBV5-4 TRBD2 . CASSSGTSYETQYF TGTGCCAGCAGCTCCGGGACTAGCTACGAGACCCAGTACTTC
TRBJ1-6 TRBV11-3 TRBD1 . CASSSDRADRESSYNSPLHF TGTGCCAGCAGCTCCGATCGCGCTGACAGGGAGAGCTCCTATAATTCACCCCTCCACTTT
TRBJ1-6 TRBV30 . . CAWSVDTLVPLHF TGTGCCTGGAGTGTGGACACTCTCGTCCCCCTCCACTTT
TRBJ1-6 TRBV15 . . CATSRDRVGGSPLHF TGTGCCACCAGCAGAGACAGGGTCGGGGGTTCACCCCTCCACTTT
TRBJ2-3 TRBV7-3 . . CASSPGMATDTQYF TGTGCCAGCAGCCCGGGGATGGCCACAGATACGCAGTATTTT
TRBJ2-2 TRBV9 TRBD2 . CASSSPGGGPVGELFF TGTGCCAGCAGCTCCCCTGGCGGGGGGCCCGTCGGGGAGCTGTTTTTT
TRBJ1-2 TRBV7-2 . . CASSQLQDNYGYTF TGTGCCAGCAGCCAATTACAGGACAACTATGGCTACACCTTC
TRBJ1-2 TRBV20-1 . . CKGGANYGYTF TGCAAGGGGGGGGCTAACTATGGCTACACCTTC
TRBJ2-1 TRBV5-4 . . CASSLVTNNEQFF TGTGCCAGCAGCTTGGTCACAAACAATGAGCAGTTCTTC
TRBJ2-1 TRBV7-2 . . CASSPRRSYNEQFF TGTGCCAGCAGCCCAAGGCGGTCCTACAATGAGCAGTTCTTC
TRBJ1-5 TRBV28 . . CASSRDIFESTNQPQHF TGTGCCAGCAGTCGGGACATTTTCGAAAGTACAAATCAGCCCCAGCATTTT
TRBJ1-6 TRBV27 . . CASTTTGHGWDSPLHF TGTGCCAGCACCACAACAGGTCATGGCTGGGATTCACCCCTCCACTTT